This TCR beta chain comes out of a study of T-cell reconstitution after alpha-beta-depleted transplantation in children. Study results and caveats: At around two months after transplant, the alpha-beta T cells were reportedly derived from several hundred expanded clones that came from non-depleted graft cells. Counts and diversity of T cells one year after transplant came mostly from newly produced T cells. Some patients showed high day-60 TCRbeta diversity, which derived from surviving recipient T cells and thymic progenitors.

This clonotype was counted between two and nine times. Antigen unknown. As it was prepared, the TCRbeta library received unique molecular identifiers. TCRdb re-called the PCR reads through MiXCR, storing one row per CDR3 protein. The top ten hold around 13% of the sample, which has about 510,000 distinct CDR3 sequences, roughly 11% seen once. V was shortened by 4 bases and J by 3 bases, with 16 bases between the two germline ends. Germline V lookup: CDR1 SGDLS, CDR2 YYNGEE. The CDR3 is 16 residues long. V is TRBV9 and J is TRBJ2-2; D possibly uses TRBD1 or TRBD2 (5 bases each). Sequenced here: PBMCs, mostly from graft donor cells, sampled 180 days after TCRalphabeta/CD19-depleted stem cell transplant. The TCR was taken from a female patient under 10 years old who had a stem cell transplant for aplastic anemia, so the T cells may come from the graft donor. The CDR3, as DNA: TGTGCCAGCAGCCCCCTTCTGGGGGTAGACACCGGGGAGCTGTTTTTT. Translated, it gives CASSPLLGVDTGELFF.